The T cell receptor (beta chain) under discussion was sequenced for a study of T cell responses to AZD1222 COVID-19 vaccine. General study results and limits: There were repertoire samples only from the period after the peak T cell response.

Worth noting for this clone: Its antigen is as yet unknown.

Assay used: immunoSEQ multiplex PCR; TCRdb lists only in-frame clones, some missing. The sample lists 40,000 to 65,000 clones, roughly 84% occurring once. V was clipped by 4 bases and J by 5 bases, with 17 bases between them. The CDR3 extends over 14 amino acids. Germline CDR1 and CDR2: GTSNPN and SVGIG (reference sequence). The source was peripheral blood, collected on day 0 of AZD1222 vaccination. J is TRBJ1-1 and V is TRBV30, with no clear D. The sequence derives from an adult in good health. The CDR3 region has the DNA TGTGCCTGGACCAACCTTGGAGACCTGACTGAAGCTTTCTTT. Amino acids: CAWTNLGDLTEAFF.